Detailed here is one T cell receptor beta chain. The data stem from a study of blood T cell repertoires in COVID-19. Study information: PBMCs, B-cell-depleted T cells, or T cells provided the cDNA or gDNA that made up the material.

Only in-frame clones appear in the TCRdb table, and some are missing; sequencing was by immunoSEQ multiplex PCR. The sample lists approximately 210,000 clones, more than 75% occurring once. This CDR3 comprises 15 residues. Trimming took 5 bases from V and 0 from J; bases not matched to a gene: 3. CDR1 is MDHEN and CDR2 is SYDVKM in the germline V gene. Sample: PBMCs or T cells enriched from blood (not recorded which). The sequence was collected from a woman between 50 and 59 years old with acute COVID-19. The chain recombines TRBV28 with TRBJ2-3; TRBD2 aligns across 9 bases. The CDR3 reads CASSPLAGSTDTQYF. CDR3 in DNA: TGTGCCAGCAGTCCGCTAGCGGGGAGCACAGATACGCAGTATTTT. The full variable domain, in which reference TRBV28 and TRBJ2-3 provide the parts outside the CDR3, is DVKVTQSSRYLVKRTGEKVFLECVQDMDHENMFWYRQDPGLGLRLIYFSYDVKMKEKGDIPEGYSVSREKKERFSLILESASTNQTSMYLCASSPLAGSTDTQYFGPGTRLTVL.